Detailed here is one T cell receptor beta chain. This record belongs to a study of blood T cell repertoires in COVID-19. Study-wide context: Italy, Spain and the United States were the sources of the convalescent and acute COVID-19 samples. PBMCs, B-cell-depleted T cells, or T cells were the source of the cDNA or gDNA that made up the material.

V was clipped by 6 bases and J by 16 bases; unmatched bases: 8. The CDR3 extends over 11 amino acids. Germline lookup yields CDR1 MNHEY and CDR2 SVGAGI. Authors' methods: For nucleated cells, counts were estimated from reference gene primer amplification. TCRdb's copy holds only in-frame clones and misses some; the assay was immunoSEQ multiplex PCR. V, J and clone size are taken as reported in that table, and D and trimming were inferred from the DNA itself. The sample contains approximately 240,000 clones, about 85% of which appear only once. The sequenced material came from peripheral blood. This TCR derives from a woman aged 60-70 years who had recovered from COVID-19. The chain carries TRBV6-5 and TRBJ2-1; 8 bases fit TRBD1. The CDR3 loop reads CASRQDRGSFF. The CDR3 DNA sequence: TGTGCCAGCAGACAAGACAGGGGTAGCTTCTTC.